What follows are 30 T cell receptor beta chains derived from one specimen sequenced in a study of vaccination and CD4 T cells after COVID-19. Noted treatment: roughly 11-day PBMC culture with coronavirus spike peptide pools or control peptides (ViraFEST assay). Sequencing of DNA taken from cultured CD4+ T cells relied on the Oncomine TCR Beta short-read assay. TCRdb re-derived calls from the PCR reads in MiXCR, one entry per CDR3 protein. The profile covers some 7,700 distinct CDR3 sequences, with around 62% appearing a single time and less than 20% taken by the ten largest. The antigens these receptors bind are not known. The sample here was cultured CD4+ T cells from blood, taken after SARS-CoV-2 vaccination. The receptors derive from a human donor with COVID-19.

By share of the sample, this clonotype is large. V usage is TRBV20-1 and J usage is TRBJ2-5; 8 bases line up with TRBD2. There are 15 residues in the CDR3. V shed 3 bases, J shed 5 bases, and the junction held 11 bases outside the gene matches. Looked up from germline, CDR1 is DFQATT and CDR2 is SNEGSKA (reference sequence). Here the CDR3 DNA reads TGCAGTGCTAGCCGCGGTGCGGGGGGTCTGGAGACCCAGTACTTC. Its translation is CSASRGAGGLETQYF.

The J gene is TRBJ1-6, the V gene TRBV6-1; 8 nucleotides match TRBD1. CDR1 MNHNS and CDR2 SASEGT come from the germline V gene. The V segment lost 7 bases and the J segment 4 bases; nucleotides outside the gene matches: 6. This CDR3 has 15 amino acids. The CDR3 protein is CASNRQGRYNSPLHF. Here the CDR3 DNA reads TGTGCCAGCAACAGACAGGGGCGGTATAATTCACCCCTCCACTTT.

This clonotype has only a few counts. CDR3 sequence reads: CASSLEDQTTFNSPLHF. CDR3 bases: TGTGCCAGCAGCTTAGAAGACCAAACGACGTTTAATTCACCCCTCCACTTT. V gene TRBV7-2 combines with J gene TRBJ1-6; no clear D gene. V was clipped by 1 base and J by 6 bases, with 16 bases between them. Germline V gene data show CDR1 as SGHTA and CDR2 as FQGNSA. This CDR3 has 17 amino acids. The entire variable domain, with the rest obtained from reference TRBV7-2 and TRBJ1-6, is as follows: GAGVSQSPSNKVTEKGKDVELRCDPISGHTALYWYRQSLGQGLEFLIYFQGNSAPDKSGLPSDRFSAERTGGSVSTLTIQRTQQEDSAVYLCASSLEDQTTFNSPLHFGNGTRLTVT.

The chain links TRBV7-2 to TRBJ2-4; possible D gene TRBD1, 6 bases. This CDR3 comprises 15 residues. Germline CDR1 is SGHTA and CDR2 is FQGNSA. Trimming shortened V by 5 bases and J by 0 bases, and 11 bases separated the two germline ends. This chain's CDR3 is CASSRDNQAKNIQYF. The DNA for the CDR3 is TGTGCCAGCAGCCGGGACAACCAAGCCAAAAACATTCAGTACTTC.

The V call is TRBV20-1, the J call TRBJ2-3; D is uncertain. Germline values: CDR1 DFQATT, CDR2 SNEGSKA (reference sequence). The CDR3 length is 11 residues. Trimming removed 4 bases at V and 4 bases at J, with 6 bases between. The CDR3 nucleotides read TGCAGTGCTATTGTGGCAGATACGCAGTATTTT. Protein sequence: CSAIVADTQYF.

Comments on this clonotype: An end of the junction does not agree with germline; a read error may underlie this. The chain employs TRBV7-7 and TRBJ2-5, with 9 bases aligning to TRBD1. This CDR3 spans 13 amino acids. Per germline, CDR1 SSHAT and CDR2 FNYEAQ (reference sequence). In nucleotides, the CDR3 is TGTGCTAGCAGCTTCGACAGGGGGGAGACCCAGTACTTC. Protein sequence: CASSFDRGETQYF. The full variable domain, with the rest looked up from reference TRBV7-7 and TRBJ2-5, is GAGVSQSPRYKVTKRGQDVTLRCDPISSHATLYWYQQALGQGPEFLTYFNYEAQPDKSGLPSDRFSAERPEGSISTLTIQRTEQRDSAMYRCASSFDRGETQYFGPGTRLLVL.

This clonotype was observed a handful of times. CDR3 residues: CSARGGGTGELFF. For the CDR3, the DNA is TGCAGTGCTAGAGGAGGGGGCACCGGGGAGCTGTTTTTT. V is TRBV20-1 and J is TRBJ2-2, with D possibly matching TRBD1 (6 bases). CDR3 length: 13 residues. Germline CDR1 is DFQATT and CDR2 is SNEGSKA (reference sequence). Trimming shortened V by 1 base and J by 4 bases, and 7 bases separated the two germline ends.

This chain's CDR3 is CSVVGRTEAFF. CDR3 DNA sequence: TGCAGCGTTGTAGGCCGAACTGAAGCTTTCTTT. The chain has TRBV29-1 and TRBJ1-1; D is unresolved. This CDR3 comprises 11 residues. CDR1 is SQVTM and CDR2 is ANQGSEA in the germline V gene. Trimming cost V 4 bases and J 5 bases, with 8 bases left between them.

The rearrangement links TRBV5-1 to TRBJ1-1; D remains ambiguous. This CDR3 is built from 13 residues. The V end lost 5 bases, the J end lost 0 bases, and 8 bases lay between the germline ends. Looked up from germline, CDR1 is SGHRS and CDR2 is YFSETQ. CDR3 nucleotides: TGCGCCAGCAGTCAAGGGATGAACACTGAAGCTTTCTTT. As protein: CASSQGMNTEAFF.

The chain uses TRBV7-2 and TRBJ1-2; 7 bases are a match to TRBD1. Looked up from germline, CDR1 is SGHTA and CDR2 is FQGNSA. The CDR3 has 13 amino acids. Losses at the gene ends were 5 bases for V and 4 bases for J; bases not matched to a gene: 4. CDR3 nucleotides: TGTGCCAGCAGCGACAGGGTAGGCTATGGCTACACCTTC. Amino acid sequence: CASSDRVGYGYTF.

This clonotype was seen only a few times. The chain has TRBV27 and TRBJ1-2; possibly TRBD1 for D (5 bases). V lost 3 bases and J 0 bases, leaving 8 bases between the germline ends. There are 14 residues in the CDR3. CDR1 and CDR2 (germline): MNHEY, SMNVEV (reference sequence). For the CDR3, the DNA is TGTGCCAGCAGTTTCGTGGGGGCTAACTATGGCTACACCTTC. Translating gives CASSFVGANYGYTF.

The chain has TRBV7-9 and TRBJ1-2; D uncertain. CDR1 and CDR2 from the germline V gene are SEHNR and FQNEAQ (reference sequence). V was cut by 6 bases and J by 4 bases, with 9 bases left in between. CDR3 length equals 12 residues. This CDR3 is CASSFDIYGYTF. In DNA, the CDR3 is TGTGCCAGCAGTTTTGACATCTATGGCTACACCTTC.

The chain joins TRBV6-1 to TRBJ2-6, with 8 bases that match TRBD1. Germline V gene data show CDR1 as MNHNS and CDR2 as SASEGT. The CDR3 has 17 amino acids. After removal of 2 bases from V and 1 base from J, the junction contained 4 bases not matched to a gene. CDR3 sequence: CASSEPGTGSGANVLTF. Here the CDR3 DNA reads TGTGCCAGCAGTGAACCCGGGACAGGATCTGGGGCCAACGTCCTGACTTTC.

The rearrangement joins TRBV11-2 to TRBJ2-1; the D is unclear. The germline CDR1 and CDR2 sequences are SGHAT and FQNNGV. This CDR3 is 13 amino acids long. V was pared by 1 base and J by 7 bases, with 8 bases between. The CDR3 is CASSLVGQNEQFF. The CDR3 nucleotides read TGTGCCAGCAGCTTAGTCGGGCAGAATGAGCAGTTCTTC. The full variable domain, completed using reference TRBV11-2 and TRBJ2-1, is EAGVAQSPRYKIIEKRQSVAFWCNPISGHATLYWYQQILGQGPKLLIQFQNNGVVDDSQLPKDRFSAERLKGVDSTLKIQPAKLEDSAVYLCASSLVGQNEQFFGPGTRLTVL.

The rearrangement links TRBV12-3 or TRBV12-4 to TRBJ1-5; D is perhaps TRBD1 (5 bases). Deletions cut 4 bases from V and 3 bases from J, with 10 bases between. The CDR3 contains 14 residues. The CDR3 sequence is CASSWGVYNQPQHF. The CDR3 DNA follows: TGTGCCAGCAGTTGGGGGGTATACAATCAGCCCCAGCATTTT.

This chain joins TRBV24-1 and TRBJ2-5; 11 bases map to TRBD2. The length of the CDR3 is 17 residues. Germline CDR1 and CDR2: KGHDR and SFDVKD. J was trimmed by 5 bases and V by 2 bases; bases with no gene match: 9. The CDR3 coding sequence is TGTGCCACCAGTGATTCAGGTAGCGGGGGGGCCAGTGAGACCCAGTACTTC. Amino acids: CATSDSGSGGASETQYF.

CDR3 in amino acids: CASSLIRGSTDTQYF. DNA of the CDR3: TGTGCCAGCAGTTTAATTCGTGGTTCCACAGATACGCAGTATTTT. The V gene is TRBV27, the J gene TRBJ2-3; D not certain. The CDR3 contains 15 residues. V dropped 2 bases and J dropped 2 bases, with 11 bases sitting between them. CDR1 is MNHEY and CDR2 is SMNVEV in the germline V gene (reference sequence).

In this sample, this clonotype is medium-sized. The chain couples TRBV19 to TRBJ2-4, with D perhaps TRBD1 (6 bases). In germline, CDR1 is LNHDA, CDR2 SQIVND (reference sequence). The CDR3 runs 15 residues. V was shortened by 6 bases and J by 6 bases, with 18 bases between the two germline ends. The CDR3 here is CASSTLQGPRNIQYF. In nucleotides, the CDR3 is TGTGCCAGTAGCACCCTACAGGGCCCTCGAAACATTCAGTACTTC.

The CDR3 DNA follows: TGTGCCAGCAGTACTCCGGGACAGGGGCACAATGAGCAGTTCTTC. This translates into CASSTPGQGHNEQFF. The chain uses TRBV27 and TRBJ2-1, with 10 bases lining up with TRBD1. The CDR3 is made up of 15 amino acids. V gave up 5 bases and J gave up 5 bases; unmatched junction bases: 6. Germline lookup yields CDR1 MNHEY and CDR2 SMNVEV (reference sequence).

The chain uses TRBV7-9 and TRBJ2-3; 7 positions match TRBD1. The CDR3 spans 14 residues. Losses at the gene ends were 1 base for V and 10 bases for J; bases not matched to a gene: 8. The germline V gene has CDR1 SEHNR and CDR2 FQNEAQ (reference sequence). Here the CDR3 reads CASSLEGARVAQYF. The CDR3 DNA reads as TGTGCCAGCAGCTTAGAGGGGGCACGCGTTGCGCAGTATTTT. Looking up the rest from reference TRBV7-9 and TRBJ2-3 gives the full variable domain: DTGVSQNPRHKITKRGQNVTFRCDPISEHNRLYWYRQTLGQGPEFLTYFQNEAQLEKSRLLSDRFSAERPKGSFSTLEIQRTEQGDSAMYLCASSLEGARVAQYFGPGTRLTVL.

The chain is built from TRBV11-3 and TRBJ2-7, with D unclear. This CDR3 is built from 14 residues. CDR1 and CDR2 from the germline V gene are SGHNT and YENEEA. Trimming removed 3 bases from V and 0 bases from J, with 9 bases in between. The CDR3 loop reads CASSFGWSSYEQYF. As DNA, the CDR3 is TGTGCCAGCAGCTTTGGCTGGAGCTCCTACGAGCAGTACTTC.

The V call is TRBV21-1, the J call TRBJ2-1; the table assigns TRBD2, which was not confirmed against the DNA. TRBV21-1 is a listed pseudogene. CDR3 length: 18 residues. The CDR3 coding sequence is TGTGCCAGCTGGGGCGAGGGGGAACTAGCGGGGGGCTCCAATGAGCAGTTCTTC. It codes for CASWGEGELAGGSNEQFF.

A few counts support this clonotype. V gene TRBV7-2 combines with J gene TRBJ1-6; the match to TRBD1 covers 10 bases. Germline V gene sequence: CDR1 SGHTA, CDR2 FQGNSA. V shed 3 bases, J shed 9 bases, and the junction held 5 bases outside the gene matches. This CDR3 has 15 amino acids. CDR3 sequence: CASSLERDRGSPLHF. In DNA form, the CDR3 reads TGTGCCAGCAGCTTGGAACGGGACAGGGGTTCACCCCTCCACTTT.

The chain combines TRBV11-2 with TRBJ2-7; no definite D call. CDR3 length equals 11 residues. Trimming shortened V by 5 bases and J by 3 bases, and 5 bases separated the two germline ends. Looked up from germline, CDR1 is SGHAT and CDR2 is FQNNGV. This chain's CDR3 is CASSPSYEQYF. The DNA of the CDR3 is TGTGCCAGCAGCCCGAGCTACGAGCAGTACTTC.

The rearrangement links TRBV6-1 to TRBJ1-1, with 7 bases that match TRBD1. The CDR3 consists of 15 residues. Germline CDR1 is MNHNS and CDR2 is SASEGT. The trim removed 4 bases at V and 4 bases at J, leaving 9 bases unmatched. The CDR3: CASSAKPTGSTEAFF. The CDR3 bases are TGTGCCAGCAGTGCCAAACCGACAGGGAGCACTGAAGCTTTCTTT.

This clonotype was observed a few times. The gene calls are TRBV4-3 and TRBJ2-7, with 7 bases matching TRBD2. Germline V gives CDR1 LGHNA, CDR2 YSLEER. The V and J ends lost 3 bases and 2 bases, in that order; junction bases with no gene match: 7. The CDR3 extends over 15 amino acids. CDR3 sequence: CASSQTRLATYEQYF. As DNA, the CDR3 is TGCGCCAGCAGCCAGACTCGACTAGCCACCTACGAGCAGTACTTC.

CDR3 protein: CASSGWGLGSYEQYF. The CDR3 DNA reads as TGCGCCAGCAGCGGGTGGGGACTTGGCTCCTACGAGCAGTACTTC. The gene calls are TRBV5-1 and TRBJ2-7; TRBD2 might be the D (6 bases). The CDR3 sequence is 15 residues long. Germline loops: CDR1 SGHRS, CDR2 YFSETQ. Trimming removed 4 bases at V and 0 bases at J, with 14 bases between.

This chain uses TRBV10-3 with TRBJ1-6; 9 nucleotides line up with TRBD1. CDR3 length: 15 amino acids. The germline V gene has CDR1 ENHRY and CDR2 SYGVKD. V was clipped by 2 bases and J by 8 bases; unmatched bases: 4. CDR3 residues: CAISEEGQGDSPLHF. CDR3 coding DNA: TGTGCCATCAGTGAGGAGGGACAGGGCGATTCACCCCTCCACTTT.

CDR3 in amino acids: CASSFEIYGYTF. The CDR3 DNA reads as TGTGCCAGCAGCTTTGAGATCTATGGCTACACCTTC. The J gene is TRBJ1-2, the V gene TRBV7-2; D ambiguous. Germline lookup yields CDR1 SGHTA and CDR2 FQGNSA. This CDR3 contains 12 residues. Trimming took off 3 bases at V and 4 bases at J, with 6 bases between the two ends.

This rearrangement joins TRBV6-5 to TRBJ2-5; weak D call: TRBD1 (5 bases). The CDR3 has 14 amino acids. V lost 2 bases to trimming and J lost 4 bases, with 11 bases between them. In germline, CDR1 is MNHEY, CDR2 SVGAGI. The CDR3 region has the DNA TGTGCCAGCAGTTACACGACAGTTTCAGAGACCCAGTACTTC. Amino acid sequence: CASSYTTVSETQYF.